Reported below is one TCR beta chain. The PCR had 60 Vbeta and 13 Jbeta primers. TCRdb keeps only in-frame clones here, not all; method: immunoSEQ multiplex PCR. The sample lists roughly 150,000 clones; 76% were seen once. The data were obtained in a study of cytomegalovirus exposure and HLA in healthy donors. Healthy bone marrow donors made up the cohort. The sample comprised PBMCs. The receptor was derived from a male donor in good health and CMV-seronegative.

The CDR3 DNA follows: TGTGCCAGCAGCTTAATCTTAGTACGGGGGGAAGGCCCAGATACGCAGTATTTT. It is translated as CASSLILVRGEGPDTQYF. V usage is TRBV7-2 and J usage is TRBJ2-3; TRBD2 agrees at 7 bases. Unmatched junction bases numbered 15, after V lost 2 bases and J lost 4 bases. CDR1 is SGHTA and CDR2 is FQGNSA in the germline V gene. There are 18 residues in the CDR3.